This TCR beta chain was captured in a study of vaccination effects on CD4 cells after COVID-19. Before sequencing took place, the ViraFEST assay used viral peptide pools to expand antigen-specific CD4+ T cells. It was after more than nine days of culture that CD4+ T cells were isolated. Trimming shortened V by 0 bases and J by 0 bases, and 9 bases separated the two germline ends. From germline, CDR1 is SGHRS and CDR2 YFSETQ. The CDR3 sequence is 15 residues long. Libraries were prepared by immunoSEQ multiplex PCR; TCRdb keeps only in-frame clonotypes and omits some of them. The sample lists about 61,000 clones, 81% seen once, with under 3% in the top ten. Remarks on this clone: Its antigen is unidentified.

This sequence joins TRBV5-1 and TRBJ1-1, with no clear D. This sequence was found in a human donor who received a COVID-19 vaccine. The sample here was CD4+ T cells from PBMCs cultured with HCoV-229E spike peptides, taken before COVID-19 vaccination. CDR3 in DNA: TGCGCCAGCAGCTTGGTATCCTCCGTGAACACTGAAGCTTTCTTT. Protein sequence: CASSLVSSVNTEAFF.